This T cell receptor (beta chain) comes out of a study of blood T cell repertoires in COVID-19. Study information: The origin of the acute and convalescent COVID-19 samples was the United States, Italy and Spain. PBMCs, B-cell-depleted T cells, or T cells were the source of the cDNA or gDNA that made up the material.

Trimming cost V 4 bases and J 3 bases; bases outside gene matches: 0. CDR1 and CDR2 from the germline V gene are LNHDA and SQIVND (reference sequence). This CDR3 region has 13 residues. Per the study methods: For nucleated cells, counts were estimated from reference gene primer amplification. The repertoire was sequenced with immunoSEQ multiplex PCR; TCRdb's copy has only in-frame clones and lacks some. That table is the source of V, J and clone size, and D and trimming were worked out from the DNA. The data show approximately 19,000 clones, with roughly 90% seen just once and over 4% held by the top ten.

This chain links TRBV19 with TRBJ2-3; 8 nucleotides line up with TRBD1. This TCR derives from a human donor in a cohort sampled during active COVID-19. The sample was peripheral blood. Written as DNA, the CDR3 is TGTGCCAGTAGTAACAGGGGGACAGATACGCAGTATTTT. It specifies CASSNRGTDTQYF.